The rows below give T cell receptor beta chains drawn from one sample of a study of blood T cell repertoires in COVID-19. Data came from immunoSEQ multiplex PCR; TCRdb stores just in-frame clones and leaves some out. Altogether 380,000 or so clones are present, approximately 88% being singletons, with the ten largest covering 0.95% to 1.5%. The sample consisted of peripheral blood. These receptors came from a man aged 40-49 years with acute or convalescent COVID-19. Both conserved end residues are part of each CDR3. A D gene is named only where the DNA matches it firmly. Some rows have no size entry. The others give once, few or many, or a class for an expanded clone.

size | J | D | V | CDR3 | DNA
. | TRBJ2-3 | . | TRBV3-1/TRBV3-2 | CASSLLSDTQYF | TGTGCCAGCAGCCTTCTATCAGATACGCAGTATTTT
. | TRBJ1-2 | TRBD1 | TRBV5-6 | CASSLTTGTGRFSYYGYTF | TGTGCCAGCAGTCTGACAACCGGGACAGGCCGTTTTTCCTACTATGGCTACACCTTC
. | TRBJ2-1 | TRBD1 | TRBV7-3 | CASSSKAGTGGRSEQFF | TGTGCCAGCAGCTCGAAAGCCGGGACAGGGGGCCGGAGTGAGCAGTTCTTC
. | TRBJ1-1 | . | TRBV5-1 | CASSPSGDTEAFF | TGCGCCAGCAGCCCATCCGGGGACACTGAAGCTTTCTTT
. | TRBJ2-2 | TRBD2 | TRBV15 | CATSRGTRTSGRGNTGELFF | TGTGCCACCAGCAGAGGGACCCGGACTAGCGGGAGGGGGAACACCGGGGAGCTGTTTTTT
. | TRBJ1-4 | TRBD1 | TRBV24-1 | CATHMFDRVGEKLFF | TGTGCCACCCACATGTTCGACAGGGTTGGTGAAAAACTGTTTTTT
. | TRBJ2-7 | TRBD1 | TRBV6-5 | CASNRDRGYEQYF | TGTGCCAGTAACCGGGACAGGGGCTACGAGCAGTACTTC
. | TRBJ2-5 | TRBD2 | TRBV7-3 | CASSAGLAGETQYF | TGTGCCAGCAGCGCCGGACTAGCTGGAGAGACCCAGTACTTC
. | TRBJ2-1 | . | TRBV28 | CASSLYTNNEQFF | TGTGCCAGCAGTTTATACACTAACAATGAGCAGTTCTTC
. | TRBJ2-1 | TRBD2 | TRBV28 | CASSLYSAGLYNEQFF | TGTGCCAGCAGTTTATATTCAGCGGGGCTCTACAATGAGCAGTTCTTC
. | TRBJ1-5 | . | TRBV27 | CASSLSGGAHQPQHF | TGTGCCAGCAGTTTATCTGGGGGGGCTCATCAGCCCCAGCATTTT
. | TRBJ1-5 | . | TRBV24-1 | CATSDWEGRWVNQPQHF | TGTGCCACCAGTGACTGGGAGGGACGATGGGTTAATCAGCCCCAGCATTTT
. | TRBJ2-7 | . | TRBV7-6 | CASSLGQFSSSYEQYF | TGTGCCAGCAGCTTAGGTCAGTTTTCTAGCTCCTACGAGCAGTACTTC
. | TRBJ2-7 | . | TRBV5-4 | CASSLGHQNYEQYF | TGTGCCAGCAGCTTGGGACACCAGAACTACGAGCAGTACTTC
. | TRBJ2-3 | . | TRBV15 | CATSRDSGRDTQYF | TGTGCCACCAGCAGAGATTCGGGGAGAGATACGCAGTATTTT
. | TRBJ1-4 | . | TRBV12-1 | CASAIPNEKLFF | TGTGCCAGCGCGATTCCTAATGAAAAACTGTTTTTT
. | TRBJ2-3 | . | TRBV5-1 | CASSLEFFGREGSRYTQYF | TGCGCCAGCAGCTTGGAGTTTTTCGGGAGAGAGGGTTCAAGGTATACGCAGTATTTT
few | TRBJ1-4 | TRBD1 | TRBV6-5 | CASTTTGTGDEKLFF | TGTGCCAGCACTACAACCGGGACAGGGGACGAAAAACTGTTTTTT